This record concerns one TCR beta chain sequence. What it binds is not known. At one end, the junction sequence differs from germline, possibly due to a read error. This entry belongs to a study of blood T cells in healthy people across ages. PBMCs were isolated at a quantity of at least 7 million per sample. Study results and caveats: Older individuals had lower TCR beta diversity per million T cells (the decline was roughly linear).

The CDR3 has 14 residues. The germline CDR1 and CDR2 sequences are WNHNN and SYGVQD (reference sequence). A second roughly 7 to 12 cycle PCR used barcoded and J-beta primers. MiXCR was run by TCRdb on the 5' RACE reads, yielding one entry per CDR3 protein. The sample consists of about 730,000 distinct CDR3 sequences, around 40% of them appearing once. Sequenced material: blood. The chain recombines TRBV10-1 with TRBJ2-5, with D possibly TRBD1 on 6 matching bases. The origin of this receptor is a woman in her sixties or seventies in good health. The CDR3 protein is CAGSEQGNQETQYF. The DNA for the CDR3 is TGCGCCGGCAGTGAACAGGGCAACCAAGAGACCCAGTACTTC.